A selection of T cell receptor beta chains follows, all from one sample in a study of CD4 T cells in relation to SARS-CoV-2 and coronaviruses. Repertoires were generated with immunoSEQ multiplex PCR, while TCRdb's copy carries only in-frame clones and drops some. The sample has around 54,000 clones, about 91% seen once. The sequencing input was naive CD4+ T cells from PBMCs. The receptors come from an adult with COVID-19. Each CDR3 is given with its conserved first and last residue. Fields, in order: clone size, V gene, J gene, D gene, CDR3 DNA, CDR3 protein. The D gene is left open where the match is weak. Expanded clones are given a class, and other clones once, few, many or no size at all.

-	TRBV5-1	TRBJ1-6	-	TGCGCCAGCACCCGGTCCGATTACTATAATTCACCCCTCCACTTT	CASTRSDYYNSPLHF
-	TRBV28	TRBJ1-5	-	TGTGCCAGCAAGGGTCCCGACACATTAAATCAGCCCCAGCATTTT	CASKGPDTLNQPQHF
once	TRBV4-1	TRBJ2-5	TRBD2	TGCGCCAGCAGCCAACAGCGGGGCTACCAAGAGACCCAGTACTTC	CASSQQRGYQETQYF
-	TRBV30	TRBJ2-3	TRBD1	TGTGCCTGGAGTAGAGACAGGGTCACGCAGTATTTT	CAWSRDRVTQYF
-	TRBV7-6	TRBJ2-4	-	TGTGCCAGCGGGGATCCTCAGTACTTC	CASGDPQYF
-	TRBV6-6	TRBJ1-2	TRBD1	TGTGCCAGCCTGTGGGAGACAGGGGACTATGGCTACACCTTC	CASLWETGDYGYTF
-	TRBV6-1	TRBJ2-5	TRBD2	TGTGCCAGCAGTGGGGGACTAGCGGGAGGGCCGAGAGAGACCCAGTACTTC	CASSGGLAGGPRETQYF
-	TRBV19	TRBJ2-7	-	TGTGCCAGCAGTGACAGAAACTCCTACGAGCAGTACTTC	CASSDRNSYEQYF
-	TRBV3-1/TRBV3-2	TRBJ2-7	TRBD2	TGTGCCAGCAGCTTAAGCGGGAGGAGGGTGCAGTACTTC	CASSLSGRRVQYF
-	TRBV4-2	TRBJ2-5	-	TGTGCCAGCAGCCAAGTGATAGGGTTACAAGAGACCCAGTACTTC	CASSQVIGLQETQYF
-	TRBV28	TRBJ1-4	-	TGTGCCAGCAGTCAAGGGCAGGTGGGAGCTAATGAAAAACTGTTTTTT	CASSQGQVGANEKLFF
-	TRBV3-1/TRBV3-2	TRBJ1-4	-	TGTGCCAGCAGCCCCCAGGGTGCTAATGAAAAACTGTTTTTT	CASSPQGANEKLFF
-	TRBV6-6	TRBJ2-7	TRBD2	TGTGCCAGCTTCGCTAGCGGGAGAAGTTCCTACGAGCAGTACTTC	CASFASGRSSYEQYF
-	TRBV5-1	TRBJ2-7	-	TGCGCCAGCAGCTTGGGTAGCGGAGATTACGAGCAGTACTTC	CASSLGSGDYEQYF